This T cell receptor (beta chain) comes out of a study of cytomegalovirus exposure and HLA in healthy donors. Germline V gene sequence: CDR1 LNHDA, CDR2 SQIVND (reference sequence). The CDR3 runs to 15 residues. The germline V and J ends were trimmed by 3 bases and 1 base, with 12 bases remaining between them. The study ran its PCR with 60 Vbeta and 13 Jbeta primers. Profiled with immunoSEQ multiplex PCR; TCRdb holds only in-frame clones, not every one. The listing contains around 75,000 clones. Sequenced input: PBMCs. V gene TRBV19 combines with J gene TRBJ1-2; D perhaps matches TRBD1 (5 bases). The sequence came from a middle-aged man in good health and CMV-seropositive. This CDR3 reads CASSMLADNNYGYTF. CDR3 bases: TGTGCCAGTAGTATGTTGGCGGACAATAACTATGGCTACACCTTC. Together with reference TRBV19 and TRBJ1-2, the CDR3 gives the full variable domain: DGGITQSPKYLFRKEGQNVTLSCEQNLNHDAMYWYRQDPGQGLRLIYYSQIVNDFQKGDIAEGYSVSREKKESFPLTVTSAQKNPTAFYLCASSMLADNNYGYTFGSGTRLTVV.